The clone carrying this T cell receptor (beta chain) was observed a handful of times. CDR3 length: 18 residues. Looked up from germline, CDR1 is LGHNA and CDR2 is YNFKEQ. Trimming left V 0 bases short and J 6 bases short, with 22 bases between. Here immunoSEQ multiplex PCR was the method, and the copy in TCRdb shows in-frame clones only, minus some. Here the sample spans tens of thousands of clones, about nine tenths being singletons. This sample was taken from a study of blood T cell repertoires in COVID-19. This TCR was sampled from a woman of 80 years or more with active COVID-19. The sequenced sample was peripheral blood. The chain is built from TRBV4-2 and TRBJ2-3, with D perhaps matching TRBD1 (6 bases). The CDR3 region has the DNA TGTGCCAGCAGCCAAGACCCCGTTCTTTTCGGACAGCTTGATACGCAGTATTTT. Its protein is CASSQDPVLFGQLDTQYF.